The 25 T cell receptor beta chains listed next were all sequenced from one sample in a study of cytomegalovirus exposure and HLA in healthy donors. 60 Vbeta and 13 Jbeta primers were used in PCR. Repertoires were generated with immunoSEQ multiplex PCR, while TCRdb's copy carries only in-frame clones and drops some. The listing contains some 180,000 clones. The sequenced material came from PBMCs. Receptors were obtained from a man aged 25 to 40 in good health and CMV-seronegative.

The chain is built from TRBV7-2 and TRBJ1-5; no clear D gene. This CDR3 has 14 amino acids. With 8 bases removed from V and 6 bases from J, the gap between germline ends came to 17 bases. CDR1 is SGHTA and CDR2 is FQGNSA in the germline V gene. The CDR3 DNA sequence: TGTGCCAGCTCCTCCAGGTTAGGCAGTCAGCCCCAGCATTTT. Translating it yields CASSSRLGSQPQHF.

The chain links TRBV11-1 to TRBJ2-2; the D gene is possibly TRBD2 (6 bases). CDR3 length: 16 residues. V was trimmed by 1 base and J by 0 bases, leaving 9 bases between them. Per germline, CDR1 SGHAT and CDR2 FQDESV (reference sequence). The CDR3 sequence: CASSLGGLTNTGELFF. CDR3 nucleotide sequence: TGTGCCAGCAGCTTAGGGGGACTCACGAACACCGGGGAGCTGTTTTTT.

This sequence joins TRBV19 and TRBJ1-4; D possibly corresponds to TRBD1 (5 bases). There are 14 residues in the CDR3. Germline V gene sequence: CDR1 LNHDA, CDR2 SQIVND (reference sequence). Trimming removed 5 bases at V and 9 bases at J, with 16 bases between. The CDR3, as DNA: TGTGCCAGTAGTGTCGGGACGGGACTTCAAAAACTGTTTTTT. This encodes CASSVGTGLQKLFF.

The CDR3 reads CASSPEGQGLAQHF. CDR3 nucleotides: TGTGCCAGCTCACCGGAGGGACAGGGGCTCGCCCAGCATTTT. This chain connects TRBV18 to TRBJ1-5; 10 bases align to TRBD1. Germline-derived CDR1 and CDR2 are KGHSH and LQKENI. The CDR3 spans 14 residues. J was trimmed by 11 bases and V by 3 bases; bases with no gene match: 7. Combining the CDR3 with reference TRBV18 and TRBJ1-5 gives the whole variable domain NAGVMQNPRHLVRRRGQEARLRCSPMKGHSHVYWYRQLPEEGLKFMVYLQKENIIDESGMPKERFSAEFPKEGPSILRIQQVVRGDSAAYFCASSPEGQGLAQHFGDGTRLSIL.

The chain uses TRBV5-4 and TRBJ2-7; weak D call: TRBD2 (6 bases). V dropped 0 bases and J dropped 2 bases, with 12 bases sitting between them. The CDR3 length is 15 residues. Germline values: CDR1 SGHNT, CDR2 YYREEE (reference sequence). The CDR3 protein is CASSLDQGGAYEQYF. CDR3 nucleotide sequence: TGTGCCAGCAGCTTGGATCAGGGAGGCGCCTACGAGCAGTACTTC.

This chain links TRBV29-1 with TRBJ2-7; 11 bases match TRBD1. V lost 4 bases to trimming and J lost 5 bases; unmatched junction nucleotides: 4. Germline CDR1 and CDR2: SQVTM and ANQGSEA. This CDR3 region has 13 residues. CDR3 in amino acids: CSVVGTGGNEQYF. The DNA of the CDR3 is TGCAGCGTTGTAGGGACAGGGGGTAACGAGCAGTACTTC.

This rearrangement joins TRBV18 to TRBJ1-1, with D unresolved. This CDR3 has 15 residues. In germline, CDR1 is KGHSH, CDR2 LQKENI. With 0 bases removed from V and 1 base from J, the gap between germline ends came to 9 bases. The DNA for the CDR3 is TGTGCCAGCTCACCACCGATGGGAGGGAACACTGAAGCTTTCTTT. It encodes CASSPPMGGNTEAFF.

This chain joins TRBV6-1 and TRBJ2-3, with a possible D match to TRBD1 (7 bases). This CDR3 contains 14 residues. The germline V gene encodes CDR1 MNHNS and CDR2 SASEGT. Trimming took off 8 bases at V and 1 base at J, with 13 bases between the two ends. CDR3 sequence: CASGTRGGTDTQYF. Here the CDR3 DNA reads TGTGCCAGCGGAACCAGGGGGGGCACAGATACGCAGTATTTT.

V usage is TRBV4-2 and J usage is TRBJ1-3; unclear D gene. The CDR3 loop spans 18 amino acids. Between the trimmed V and J ends, which lost 0 bases and 0 bases, there was a span of 15 bases. CDR1 and CDR2 (germline): LGHNA, YNFKEQ. The CDR3 nucleotides are TGTGCCAGCAGCCAAGAGATCTGGTCCGCGTACTCTGGAAACACCATATATTTT. Its protein product is CASSQEIWSAYSGNTIYF.

J is TRBJ2-1 and V is TRBV9, with 9 bases aligning to TRBD2. Germline V gene data show CDR1 as SGDLS and CDR2 as YYNGEE. CDR3 length: 15 amino acids. The ends lost 3 bases at V and 0 bases at J; junction bases unmatched: 1. The CDR3 sequence: CASSASGDSYNEQFF. CDR3 nucleotide sequence: TGTGCCAGCAGCGCTAGCGGGGACTCCTACAATGAGCAGTTCTTC. Full variable domain (remainder filled in from reference TRBV9 and TRBJ2-1): DSGVTQTPKHLITATGQRVTLRCSPRSGDLSVYWYQQSLDQGLQFLIQYYNGEERAKGNILERFSAQQFPDLHSELNLSSLELGDSALYFCASSASGDSYNEQFFGPGTRLTVL.

The chain employs TRBV6-5 and TRBJ2-7; D might be TRBD2 (7 bases). The V and J ends lost 5 bases and 4 bases respectively, with 18 bases between them. Germline CDR1 is MNHEY and CDR2 is SVGAGI. The CDR3 sequence is 15 residues long. CDR3 coding DNA: TGTGCCAGCAGTATGGGGGGGGGCGCTTCTTACGAGCAGTACTTC. It encodes CASSMGGGASYEQYF.

The chain combines TRBV28 with TRBJ1-5; D remains ambiguous. The V end lost 5 bases, the J end lost 4 bases, and 9 bases lay between the germline ends. The CDR3 loop spans 13 amino acids. The germline V gene encodes CDR1 MDHEN and CDR2 SYDVKM. The CDR3 bases are TGTGCCAGCAGTCTCGGGATTAATCAGCCCCAGCATTTT. It is translated as CASSLGINQPQHF.

As DNA, the CDR3 is TGTGCCAGCAGCTTCATGGTTACAGCAGAAACCGGGGAGCTGTTTTTT. Amino acid sequence: CASSFMVTAETGELFF. The chain employs TRBV7-2 and TRBJ2-2, with no clear D. The V end lost 3 bases, the J end lost 5 bases, and 16 bases lay between the germline ends. CDR1 is SGHTA, CDR2 FQGNSA, per germline. The CDR3 has 16 residues.

This chain connects TRBV12-5 to TRBJ2-7; 7 bases match TRBD1. V lost 0 bases and J lost 1; bases outside the gene matches: 18. Germline CDR1 is LGHNT and CDR2 is FRNRAP. This CDR3 has 20 residues. For the CDR3, the DNA is TGTGCTAGTGGTTTGGTGAACTCGAGAGCCGGGACAGAAAATTCCTACGAGCAGTACTTC. It encodes CASGLVNSRAGTENSYEQYF.

The rearrangement joins TRBV14 to TRBJ1-1; D gene ambiguous. Germline V lookup: CDR1 SGHDN, CDR2 FVKESK. This CDR3 spans 12 amino acids. The V gene lost 2 bases and the J gene lost 6 bases, with 7 bases spanning the gap. Here the CDR3 DNA reads TGTGCCAGCAGCCAATTGGCGGCTGAAGCTTTCTTT. Amino acid sequence: CASSQLAAEAFF.

V is TRBV2 and J is TRBJ2-1; TRBD2 matches at 9 bases. The J segment lost 10 bases and the V segment lost 1 base, leaving 8 bases of the junction unmatched. Germline loops: CDR1 SNHLY, CDR2 FYNNEI. The CDR3 is 15 residues long. The DNA for the CDR3 is TGTGCCAGCAGTGAAGGAAGCGGGGGGCCGCGGGAGCAGTTCTTC. This gives the protein CASSEGSGGPREQFF.

Notes on this clone: The same CDR3 is also encoded by other DNA sequences in this sample. This chain joins TRBV6-5 and TRBJ1-5, with unresolved D. Trimming removed 5 bases from V and 0 bases from J, with 8 bases in between. CDR3 length: 14 amino acids. From germline, CDR1 is MNHEY and CDR2 SVGAGI. The CDR3 DNA reads as TGTGCCAGCAGTACCGGTTATAGCAATCAGCCCCAGCATTTT. Its translation is CASSTGYSNQPQHF.

DNA for the CDR3: TGTGCCAGCAGCTTGGGAGGTGGTTGGAAGGCCTATGGCTACACCTTC. Its translation is CASSLGGGWKAYGYTF. The chain is built from TRBV5-5 and TRBJ1-2; D is unclear. CDR3 size: 16 residues. With 0 bases removed from V and 4 bases from J, the gap between germline ends came to 16 bases. The germline V gene has CDR1 SGHKS and CDR2 YYEKEE (reference sequence).

The gene calls are TRBV19 and TRBJ2-3; D unclear. The CDR3 runs 15 residues. V lost 1 base and J lost 2, with 10 bases in between. CDR1 is LNHDA and CDR2 is SQIVND in the germline V gene (reference sequence). The CDR3: CASSIAGRYTDTQYF. The CDR3 DNA reads TGTGCCAGTAGTATAGCCGGTAGATACACAGATACGCAGTATTTT.

This chain joins TRBV28 and TRBJ2-1; TRBD2 might be the D (7 bases). Trimming removed 6 bases at V and 2 bases at J, with 14 bases between. The germline gives CDR1 MDHEN, CDR2 SYDVKM. The CDR3 spans 15 residues. CDR3 bases: TGTGCCAGCAGACCTGGCGGGGGCGCCTACAATGAGCAGTTCTTC. This translates into CASRPGGGAYNEQFF. Full variable domain (rest looked up from reference TRBV28 and TRBJ2-1): DVKVTQSSRYLVKRTGEKVFLECVQDMDHENMFWYRQDPGLGLRLIYFSYDVKMKEKGDIPEGYSVSREKKERFSLILESASTNQTSMYLCASRPGGGAYNEQFFGPGTRLTVL.

The CDR3, as DNA: TGTGCCAGCAGTTACTCCACAGGGGGCATTTACGAGCAGTACTTC. The encoded protein is CASSYSTGGIYEQYF. The J gene is TRBJ2-7, the V gene TRBV6-5, with 9 bases aligning to TRBD1. This CDR3 has 15 residues. With V trimmed by 0 bases and J by 4 bases, 4 bases remained unmatched. CDR1 is MNHEY and CDR2 is SVGAGI in the germline V gene.

This chain uses TRBV7-2 with TRBJ2-1; tentatively, D is TRBD1 (6 bases). Trimming pared 2 bases from V and 10 bases from J, leaving 9 bases between. Germline CDR1 reads SGHTA; CDR2 reads FQGNSA. The CDR3 consists of 12 residues. The CDR3 nucleotides are TGTGCCAGCAGCTTATCCGGGACAGAGCAGTTCTTC. Translating gives CASSLSGTEQFF.

J is TRBJ1-5 and V is TRBV30; possibly TRBD1 for D (5 bases). This CDR3 contains 11 residues. The V gene lost 3 bases and the J gene lost 11 bases, with 11 bases spanning the gap. Germline V lookup: CDR1 GTSNPN, CDR2 SVGIG (reference sequence). The CDR3 nucleotides read TGTGCCTGGAGCGGGTGGGGGGCCCAGCATTTT. Translated: CAWSGWGAQHF.

The chain recombines TRBV19 with TRBJ1-1; tentative D call: TRBD1 (5 bases). This CDR3 is built from 15 residues. Between the trimmed V and J ends, which lost 1 base and 1 base, there was a span of 10 bases. CDR1 and CDR2 from the germline V gene are LNHDA and SQIVND (reference sequence). DNA for the CDR3: TGTGCCAGTAGTATAGGTGGGACTGCGAACACTGAAGCTTTCTTT. Translated, it gives CASSIGGTANTEAFF.

This chain connects TRBV27 to TRBJ1-4; D remains ambiguous. The CDR3 has 12 amino acids. Germline lookup yields CDR1 MNHEY and CDR2 SMNVEV (reference sequence). V was cut by 5 bases and J by 8 bases, with 9 bases left in between. As DNA, the CDR3 is TGTGCCAGCAGTCCTCCGGGAGAAAAACTGTTTTTT. Translating gives CASSPPGEKLFF.